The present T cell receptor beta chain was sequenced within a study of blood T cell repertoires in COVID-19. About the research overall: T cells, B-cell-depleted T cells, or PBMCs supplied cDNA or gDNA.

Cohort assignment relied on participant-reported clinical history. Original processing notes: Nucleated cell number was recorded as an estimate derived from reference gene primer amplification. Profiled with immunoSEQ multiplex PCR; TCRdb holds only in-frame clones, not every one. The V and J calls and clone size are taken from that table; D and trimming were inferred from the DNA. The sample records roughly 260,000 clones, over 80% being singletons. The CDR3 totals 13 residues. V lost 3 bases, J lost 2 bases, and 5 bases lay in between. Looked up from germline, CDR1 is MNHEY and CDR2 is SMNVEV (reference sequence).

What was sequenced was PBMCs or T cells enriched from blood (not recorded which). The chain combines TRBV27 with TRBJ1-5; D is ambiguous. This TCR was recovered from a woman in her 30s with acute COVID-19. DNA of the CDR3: TGTGCCAGCAGTTTTGTCGGCAATCAGCCCCAGCATTTT. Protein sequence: CASSFVGNQPQHF.